This TCR beta chain was profiled in a study of OX40 agonist ivuxolimab in advanced cancers. Study-wide context: Ivuxolimab, which targeted the costimulatory receptor OX40 (CD134), was an agonistic, fully human IgG2 monoclonal antibody. The purpose of peripheral TCRbeta sequencing was to test whether ivuxolimab changed TCR sequence diversity and led to clonal T-cell expansion. In the dose-escalation cohort, around four fifths of patients were male, and the mean age was approximately 60 years, with a range of roughly 20 to 79. Prior anti-PD-1, anti-PD-L1 or anti-CTLA-4 therapy was permitted, and checkpoint inhibitors had been received by less than 45% of dose-escalation patients. Intravenous ivuxolimab was administered to patients every 2 weeks at six dose levels: 0.01, 0.1, 0.3, 1.5, 3 and 10 mg/kg. Among the roughly 54 dose-escalation patients, 19 had hepatocellular carcinoma, roughly 15 melanoma, 9 renal cell carcinoma and 9 head and neck cancer. The monotherapy dose-escalation portion (N ≈ 50 patients) of the phase I ivuxolimab trial is reported in the paper. Three dose-escalation patients achieved partial responses, one with hepatocellular carcinoma and two with cutaneous melanoma.

Patients with a history of autoimmune disease or receiving systemic immunosuppression were excluded from the trial. In every dose cohort, peripheral blood was drawn for TCR sequencing at baseline, cycle 4 day 1, and cycle 7 day 1. The samples were taken from a phase I, first-in-human, multicenter, open-label dose-escalation trial of ivuxolimab. Adults with locally advanced or metastatic melanoma, renal cell, hepatocellular, or head and neck squamous cell carcinoma were enrolled in the trial. Before TCR sequencing, CD4+ T cells and CD8+ T cells from peripheral blood were sorted into separate populations. The germline V gene encodes CDR1 MDHEN and CDR2 SYDVKM. There are 16 amino acids in the CDR3, from cysteine to phenylalanine inclusive. The only DNA kept is the CDR3, 48 bases in frame from the first base. The junction carries 17 bases between V and J, which are trimmed by 3 bases and 5 bases respectively.

Summary of the overall study and its limitations: In the 0.1-3.0 mg/kg groups, partial responders were among the patients with the lowest normalized peripheral clonal expansion, particularly in CD8+ T cells. Low levels of normalized T-cell clonal expansion were also seen in some patients who did not respond. At doses from 0.1 to 3.0 mg/kg, clonal expansion was seen in both CD4+ and CD8+ blood T cells between baseline and week 6. After ivuxolimab, CD8+ T cells had more expanded clones than CD4+ T cells on average. The antigen specificity of the peripheral T cells that underwent clonal expansion was not determined.

Genomic DNA was extracted from sorted cells for sequencing of the TCRbeta CDR3 region. The immunoSEQ Assay was used for sequencing of TCRbeta CDR3 regions. TCRdb holds this immuneACCESS table with in-frame rearrangements only. Some clones are missing; in checked studies, unresolved V genes explain under half, and the rest has no known cause. Counted in this sample were some 86,000 clones; over 75% of them appeared once. The top ten constitute 3.5% to 4.5% of the sample. Worth noting for this clone: Its recognized antigen is unknown. Base qualities are missing; no much larger clone stands one base away.

The chain employs TRBV28 and TRBJ2-1, with a tentative D call of TRBD1 or TRBD2, each matching 6 bases. This clonotype was obtained from an adult with an advanced solid tumor such as melanoma, head and neck, liver or kidney cancer. Sequencing used CD4+ or CD8+ T cells sorted from blood, obtained in a trial of the OX40 agonist ivuxolimab. The nucleotide sequence reads as follows: TGTGCCAGCAGTTTTCTAGGGGGGAGAAGGCACAATGAGCAGTTCTTC. This is translated as CASSFLGGRRHNEQFF.